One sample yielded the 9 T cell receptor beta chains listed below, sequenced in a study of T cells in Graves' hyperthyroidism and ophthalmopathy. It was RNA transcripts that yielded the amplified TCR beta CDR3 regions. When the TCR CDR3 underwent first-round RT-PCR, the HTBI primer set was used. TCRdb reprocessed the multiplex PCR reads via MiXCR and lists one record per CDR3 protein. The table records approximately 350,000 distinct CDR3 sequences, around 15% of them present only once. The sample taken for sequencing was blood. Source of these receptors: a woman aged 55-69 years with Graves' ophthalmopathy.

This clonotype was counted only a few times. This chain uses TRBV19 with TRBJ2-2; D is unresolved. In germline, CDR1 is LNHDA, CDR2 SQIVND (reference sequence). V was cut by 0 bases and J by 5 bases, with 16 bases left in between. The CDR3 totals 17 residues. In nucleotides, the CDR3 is TGTGCCAGTAGTATAGATGTTAGCAGACGAGGAACCGGGGAGCTGTTTTTT. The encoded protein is CASSIDVSRRGTGELFF. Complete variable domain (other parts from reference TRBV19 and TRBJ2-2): DGGITQSPKYLFRKEGQNVTLSCEQNLNHDAMYWYRQDPGQGLRLIYYSQIVNDFQKGDIAEGYSVSREKKESFPLTVTSAQKNPTAFYLCASSIDVSRRGTGELFFGEGSRLTVL.

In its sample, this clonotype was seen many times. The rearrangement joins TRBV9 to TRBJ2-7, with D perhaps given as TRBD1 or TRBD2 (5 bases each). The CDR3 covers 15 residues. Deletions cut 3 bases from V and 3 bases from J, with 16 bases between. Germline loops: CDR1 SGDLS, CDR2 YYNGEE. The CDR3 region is CASSEGPSTLYEQYF. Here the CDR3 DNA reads TGTGCCAGCAGCGAGGGACCATCCACCCTCTACGAGCAGTACTTC. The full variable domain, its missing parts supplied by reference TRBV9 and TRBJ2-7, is DSGVTQTPKHLITATGQRVTLRCSPRSGDLSVYWYQQSLDQGLQFLIQYYNGEERAKGNILERFSAQQFPDLHSELNLSSLELGDSALYFCASSEGPSTLYEQYFGPGTRLTVT.

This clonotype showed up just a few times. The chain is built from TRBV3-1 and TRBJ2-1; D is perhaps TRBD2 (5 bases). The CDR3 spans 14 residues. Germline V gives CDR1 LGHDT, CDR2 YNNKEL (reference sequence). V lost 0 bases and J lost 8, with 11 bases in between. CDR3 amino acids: CASSQDYWRDEQFF. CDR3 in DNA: TGTGCCAGCAGCCAAGATTATTGGCGGGATGAGCAGTTCTTC.

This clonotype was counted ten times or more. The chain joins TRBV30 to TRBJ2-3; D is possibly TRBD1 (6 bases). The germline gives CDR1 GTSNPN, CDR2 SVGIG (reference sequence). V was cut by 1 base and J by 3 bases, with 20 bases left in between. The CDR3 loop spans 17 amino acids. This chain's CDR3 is CAWSDGQGRGVTDTQYF. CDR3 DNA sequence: TGTGCCTGGAGTGATGGTCAAGGCAGGGGTGTTACAGATACGCAGTATTTT. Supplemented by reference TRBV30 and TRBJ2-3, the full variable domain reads SQTIHQWPATLVQPVGSPLSLECTVEGTSNPNLYWYRQAAGRGLQLLFYSVGIGQISSEVPQNLSASRPQDRQFILSSKKLLLSDSGFYLCAWSDGQGRGVTDTQYFGPGTRLTVL.

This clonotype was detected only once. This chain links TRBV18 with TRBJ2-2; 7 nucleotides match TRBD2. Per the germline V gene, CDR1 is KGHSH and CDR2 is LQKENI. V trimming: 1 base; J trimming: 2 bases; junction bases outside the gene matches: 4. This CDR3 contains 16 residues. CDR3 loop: CASSPLRDYNTGELFF. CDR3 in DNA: TGTGCCAGCTCACCACTCCGGGACTATAACACCGGGGAGCTGTTTTTT.

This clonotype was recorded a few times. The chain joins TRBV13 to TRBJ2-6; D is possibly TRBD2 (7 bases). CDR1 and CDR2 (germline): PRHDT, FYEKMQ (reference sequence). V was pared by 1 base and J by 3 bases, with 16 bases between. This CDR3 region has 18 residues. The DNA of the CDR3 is TGTGCCAGCAGCTTAGTCGGGTCGGGGGGCTTTGGGGCCAACGTCCTGACTTTC. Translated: CASSLVGSGGFGANVLTF.

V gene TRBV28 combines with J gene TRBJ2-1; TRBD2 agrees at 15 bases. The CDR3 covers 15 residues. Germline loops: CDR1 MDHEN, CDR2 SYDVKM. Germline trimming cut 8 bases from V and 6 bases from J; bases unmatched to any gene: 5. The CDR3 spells CASAGLAGGTNEQFF. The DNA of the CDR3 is TGTGCCAGCGCAGGACTAGCGGGAGGGACCAATGAGCAGTTCTTC.

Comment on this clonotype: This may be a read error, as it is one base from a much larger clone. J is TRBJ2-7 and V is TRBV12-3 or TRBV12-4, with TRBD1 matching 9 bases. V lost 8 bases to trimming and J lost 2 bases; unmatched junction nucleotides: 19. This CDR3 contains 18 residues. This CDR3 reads CASETTGTGTGNPYEQYF. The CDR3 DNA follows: TGTGCCAGCGAGACTACCGGTACCGGGACAGGGAATCCCTACGAGCAGTACTTC.

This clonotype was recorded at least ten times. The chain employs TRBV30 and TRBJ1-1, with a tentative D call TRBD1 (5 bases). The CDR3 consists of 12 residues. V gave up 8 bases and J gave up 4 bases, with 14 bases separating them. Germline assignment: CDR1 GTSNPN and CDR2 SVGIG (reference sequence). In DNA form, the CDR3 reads TGTGCCGGCCTTAACAGGCTCACTGAAGCTTTCTTT. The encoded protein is CAGLNRLTEAFF.